The 27 T cell receptor beta chains presented below share a single source sample, sequenced in a study of cytomegalovirus exposure and HLA in healthy donors. The PCR used 60 Vbeta and 13 Jbeta primers. Sequencing was performed with immunoSEQ multiplex PCR; in TCRdb, only in-frame clones are kept and a portion is missing. The listing contains about 65,000 clones. The sequenced material came from PBMCs. These receptors originate from a boy aged 5-17 years in good health and CMV-seronegative.

About this clone: The junction departs from germline at one end; a sequencing error may be responsible. The gene calls are TRBV20-1 and TRBJ1-2; no definite D call. The CDR3 has 10 residues. Germline values: CDR1 DFQATT, CDR2 SNEGSKA (reference sequence). The CDR3, as DNA: TGCAGTGCTAGAGATTCAGTTTTCCTCTTC. Translated: CSARDSVFLF.

The chain links TRBV29-1 to TRBJ1-2; 9 bases align to TRBD1. This CDR3 has 17 amino acids. Per the germline V gene, CDR1 is SQVTM and CDR2 is ANQGSEA. V lost 0 bases to trimming and J lost 5 bases; unmatched junction nucleotides: 13. CDR3 in amino acids: CSVEDFTGGPRTYGYTF. The CDR3 DNA follows: TGCAGCGTTGAAGATTTTACAGGGGGCCCAAGGACTTATGGCTACACCTTC.

The rearrangement uses TRBV7-2 and TRBJ2-7; 9 bases are shared with TRBD2. The CDR3 contains 18 residues. V dropped 1 base and J dropped 2; count of bases not matched to a gene: 12. Germline-derived CDR1 and CDR2 are SGHTA and FQGNSA. CDR3 residues: CASSLGPSGTINTYEQYF. The CDR3 DNA reads TGTGCCAGCAGCTTAGGCCCTAGCGGGACCATTAATACCTACGAGCAGTACTTC.

J is TRBJ2-2 and V is TRBV7-2; 7 nucleotides match TRBD2. The CDR3 covers 17 residues. Germline loops: CDR1 SGHTA, CDR2 FQGNSA. V was pared by 2 bases and J by 1 base, with 7 bases of the junction left unmatched. CDR3 residues: CASSLKAGPLNTGELFF. The DNA for the CDR3 is TGTGCCAGCAGCTTAAAAGCGGGACCCCTGAACACCGGGGAGCTGTTTTTT.

CDR3 DNA sequence: TGCGCCAGCAGCTTGTCTTTAGCGGGCGAGGGTGAGCAGTTCTTC. Residues: CASSLSLAGEGEQFF. V and J are TRBV5-1 and TRBJ2-1; 7 bases agree with TRBD2. Germline values: CDR1 SGHRS, CDR2 YFSETQ. The V gene end was trimmed by 1 base and the J gene end by 9 bases; junction bases not matched to a gene: 10. The CDR3 has 15 residues.

V and J are TRBV5-5 and TRBJ1-2; D is unresolved. In germline, CDR1 is SGHKS, CDR2 YYEKEE (reference sequence). The V end was cut by 5 bases, the J end by 5 bases, with 13 bases between. The CDR3 is 13 amino acids. In DNA form, the CDR3 reads TGTGCCAGCAGTATCGGGATCGATTATGGCTACACCTTC. It codes for CASSIGIDYGYTF.

The V gene is TRBV19, the J gene TRBJ1-2; D might be TRBD1 (5 bases). The length of the CDR3 is 15 residues. Trimming shortened V by 4 bases and J by 0 bases, and 12 bases separated the two germline ends. Per the germline V gene, CDR1 is LNHDA and CDR2 is SQIVND (reference sequence). This CDR3 reads CASSTSDTTNYGYTF. The CDR3 region has the DNA TGTGCCAGTAGTACGTCGGACACAACTAACTATGGCTACACCTTC.

The chain is built from TRBV6-6 and TRBJ1-1; TRBD1 might be the D (5 bases). This CDR3 has 14 residues. V was pared by 6 bases and J by 1 base, with 12 bases between. CDR1 is MNHNY, CDR2 SVGAGI, per germline (reference sequence). DNA of the CDR3: TGTGCCAGCAGCCTGACAGTGGGGAACACTGAAGCTTTCTTT. It translates to CASSLTVGNTEAFF.

The rearrangement uses TRBV5-4 and TRBJ1-2, with TRBD1 as a possible D gene (6 bases). CDR1 is SGHNT and CDR2 is YYREEE in the germline V gene (reference sequence). The germline V and J ends were trimmed by 4 bases and 4 bases, with 14 bases remaining between them. There are 14 residues in the CDR3. CDR3 protein: CASSDTGYGYGYTF. The CDR3 DNA reads TGTGCCAGCAGCGATACAGGGTACGGCTATGGCTACACCTTC. Filled out from reference TRBV5-4 and TRBJ1-2, the complete variable domain reads ETGVTQSPTHLIKTRGQQVTLRCSSQSGHNTVSWYQQALGQGPQFIFQYYREEENGRGNFPPRFSGLQFPNYSSELNVNALELDDSALYLCASSDTGYGYGYTFGSGTRLTVV.

The gene calls are TRBV4-1 and TRBJ1-1; D is perhaps TRBD1 (6 bases). The CDR3 spans 16 residues. Trimming stripped 0 bases from V and 0 bases from J, with 11 bases between. The germline V gene has CDR1 MGHRA and CDR2 YSYEKL. This CDR3 is CASSQDSSGVNTEAFF. The CDR3 DNA follows: TGCGCCAGCAGCCAAGATTCGTCAGGGGTGAACACTGAAGCTTTCTTT.

The V gene is TRBV9, the J gene TRBJ2-1; TRBD2 matches 8 bases. This CDR3 is 17 amino acids long. J gave up 5 bases and V 3 bases, and 13 bases lay outside the gene matches. The germline V gene encodes CDR1 SGDLS and CDR2 YYNGEE. For the CDR3, the DNA is TGTGCCAGCAGCGACCCCGGGGCCGGGGGGGGACACAATGAGCAGTTCTTC. Amino acid sequence: CASSDPGAGGGHNEQFF.

The chain recombines TRBV10-3 with TRBJ2-2, with 9 bases lining up with TRBD1. CDR3 length: 16 amino acids. Germline V CDR1 and CDR2: ENHRY, SYGVKD. Unmatched junction bases numbered 9, after V lost 4 bases and J lost 6 bases. The DNA of the CDR3 is TGTGCCATCAGTGTCCGAGACAGGGGGAATTCCGGGGAGCTGTTTTTT. Its translation is CAISVRDRGNSGELFF.

The chain combines TRBV29-1 with TRBJ2-7; 11 bases align to TRBD2. Germline V lookup: CDR1 SQVTM, CDR2 ANQGSEA. The CDR3 is 16 residues long. V trimming: 6 bases; J trimming: 2 bases; junction bases outside the gene matches: 12. The CDR3 nucleotides read TGCAGCGTAGACAAAAAGGCGACTAGCGGGGCCTACGAGCAGTACTTC. Its translation: CSVDKKATSGAYEQYF.

The chain joins TRBV5-8 to TRBJ1-1; D is ambiguous. With 4 bases removed from V and 4 bases from J, the gap between germline ends came to 14 bases. Germline lookup yields CDR1 SGHTS and CDR2 YDEGEE. The CDR3 runs 14 residues. CDR3 amino acids: CASSPRVSGTEAFF. DNA for the CDR3: TGTGCCAGCAGCCCCCGTGTGAGCGGCACTGAAGCTTTCTTT.

The chain joins TRBV19 to TRBJ1-2; 7 nucleotides agree with TRBD1. The V gene's germline CDR1 is LNHDA and CDR2 SQIVND (reference sequence). V was clipped by 5 bases and J by 7 bases; unmatched bases: 7. The CDR3 totals 13 residues. The chain's CDR3 is CASSFLQGSGYTF. The CDR3 coding sequence is TGTGCCAGTAGTTTTTTACAGGGGTCTGGCTACACCTTC.

This rearrangement joins TRBV29-1 to TRBJ1-2; D is undetermined. Germline V gene lookup returns CDR1 SQVTM and CDR2 ANQGSEA. The CDR3 is 13 residues long. V was shortened by 6 bases and J by 4 bases, with 15 bases between the two germline ends. The CDR3 sequence: CSVLTTALYGYTF. The CDR3 DNA reads TGCAGCGTGCTCACCACTGCTCTCTATGGCTACACCTTC.

DNA of the CDR3: TGTGCCAGCTCACCAGTGGAGGCGGATTTCACAGATACGCAGTATTTT. Its translation is CASSPVEADFTDTQYF. The chain links TRBV18 to TRBJ2-3; D might be TRBD2 (5 bases). The CDR3 covers 16 residues. Trimming left V 2 bases short and J 2 bases short, with 14 bases between. The germline V gene has CDR1 KGHSH and CDR2 LQKENI.

The chain combines TRBV29-1 with TRBJ1-3; tentatively, D is TRBD1 (6 bases). The V gene's germline CDR1 is SQVTM and CDR2 ANQGSEA. Trimming pared 1 base from V and 2 bases from J, leaving 9 bases between. The CDR3 consists of 14 residues. The CDR3, as DNA: TGCAGCGTTGAAGGGGGGGGGCCTGGAAACACCATATATTTT. Residues: CSVEGGGPGNTIYF.

The CDR3 loop reads CASSLAWDRSNYGYTF. The CDR3 nucleotides read TGCGCCAGCAGCTTGGCCTGGGACAGATCTAACTATGGCTACACCTTC. The chain couples TRBV5-1 to TRBJ1-2, with 7 bases aligning to TRBD1. Germline CDR1 is SGHRS and CDR2 is YFSETQ. CDR3 length equals 16 residues. Trimming at V came to 0 bases and at J to 0 bases, leaving 5 bases not matched to a gene. The variable domain in full, with the rest retrieved from reference TRBV5-1 and TRBJ1-2, is KAGVTQTPRYLIKTRGQQVTLSCSPISGHRSVSWYQQTPGQGLQFLFEYFSETQRNKGNFPGRFSGRQFSNSRSEMNVSTLELGDSALYLCASSLAWDRSNYGYTFGSGTRLTVV.

The rearrangement joins TRBV18 to TRBJ2-5; D unresolved. Germline lookup yields CDR1 KGHSH and CDR2 LQKENI. The ends were cut back, 3 bases at V and 2 bases at J, with 22 bases in the middle. The CDR3 has 18 residues. The CDR3 loop is CASSPLSDAAIYQETQYF. The CDR3 nucleotides are TGTGCCAGCTCACCCCTGAGCGATGCCGCAATTTATCAAGAGACCCAGTACTTC.

The rearrangement uses TRBV30 and TRBJ2-5, with D possibly being TRBD2 (5 bases). V lost 4 bases, J lost 2 bases, and 17 bases lay in between. The CDR3 has 15 residues. Germline V CDR1 and CDR2: GTSNPN, SVGIG (reference sequence). CDR3 sequence: CAWTPGGEFQETQYF. The CDR3 region has the DNA TGTGCCTGGACTCCCGGAGGAGAGTTTCAAGAGACCCAGTACTTC.

The V call is TRBV5-1, the J call TRBJ2-7; 11 positions match TRBD2. Germline V CDR1 and CDR2: SGHRS, YFSETQ. Germline trimming cut 4 bases from V and 2 bases from J; bases unmatched to any gene: 8. CDR3 size: 16 residues. The CDR3 DNA sequence: TGCGCCAGCAGCCCGGGACTAGCGGAGGGGGCCTACGAGCAGTACTTC. Translation gives CASSPGLAEGAYEQYF.

This sequence joins TRBV29-1 and TRBJ1-5, with 10 positions matching TRBD1. Germline V gives CDR1 SQVTM, CDR2 ANQGSEA. CDR3 length: 14 amino acids. The ends lost 7 bases at V and 7 bases at J; junction bases unmatched: 10. The CDR3 here is CSAGTGDGSQPQHF. The CDR3 DNA follows: TGCAGCGCTGGGACAGGGGATGGAAGCCAGCCCCAGCATTTT. Complete variable domain (other parts from reference TRBV29-1 and TRBJ1-5): SAVISQKPSRDICQRGTSLTIQCQVDSQVTMMFWYRQQPGQSLTLIATANQGSEATYESGFVIDKFPISRPNLTFSTLTVSNMSPEDSSIYLCSAGTGDGSQPQHFGDGTRLSIL.

V and J are TRBV18 and TRBJ1-3; D is ambiguous. V dropped 2 bases and J dropped 1 base, with 12 bases sitting between them. This CDR3 spans 16 amino acids. CDR1 KGHSH and CDR2 LQKENI come from the germline V gene. The CDR3 region is CASSPTSEVSGNTIYF. CDR3 nucleotide sequence: TGTGCCAGCTCACCAACATCCGAGGTATCTGGAAACACCATATATTTT.

This rearrangement joins TRBV6-5 to TRBJ2-1, with TRBD1 as a possible D gene (6 bases). The V gene lost 4 bases and the J gene lost 10 bases, with 11 bases spanning the gap. Germline lookup yields CDR1 MNHEY and CDR2 SVGAGI. The CDR3 is 12 residues long. CDR3 sequence (DNA): TGTGCCAGCAGTTCGGGACACCCCGAGCAGTTCTTC. This codes for CASSSGHPEQFF.

The V call is TRBV6-1, the J call TRBJ2-1; the D gene is possibly TRBD2 (6 bases). V was trimmed by 6 bases and J by 5 bases, leaving 8 bases between them. Germline V gene sequence: CDR1 MNHNS, CDR2 SASEGT. The CDR3 length is 12 residues. CDR3 in amino acids: CASREGDNEQFF. The DNA for the CDR3 is TGTGCCAGCAGGGAGGGCGACAATGAGCAGTTCTTC.

This chain connects TRBV5-1 to TRBJ1-1, with unresolved D. The ends were cut back, 0 bases at V and 3 bases at J, with 12 bases in the middle. Germline loops: CDR1 SGHRS, CDR2 YFSETQ. This CDR3 region has 15 residues. The CDR3 region is CASSLVGEGDTEAFF. The CDR3 DNA follows: TGCGCCAGCAGCTTGGTTGGGGAGGGAGACACTGAAGCTTTCTTT.